The 26 T cell receptor beta chains below were found in one sample sequenced in a study of blood T cell repertoires in COVID-19. Clones were sequenced by immunoSEQ multiplex PCR, and TCRdb holds only the in-frame ones, with some missing. The repertoire holds under 300,000 clones, with roughly 86% as singletons. Sequencing was carried out using PBMCs or T cells enriched from blood (not recorded which). The receptors shown here come from a woman aged 55 to 70 who had recovered from COVID-19.

This chain connects TRBV19 to TRBJ1-6; possible D gene TRBD1, 6 bases. The length of the CDR3 is 17 residues. CDR1 is LNHDA, CDR2 SQIVND, per germline (reference sequence). Trimming cost V 3 bases and J 4 bases, with 16 bases left between them. The CDR3 sequence: CASSIIAADRYNSPLHF. The CDR3 region has the DNA TGTGCCAGTAGTATCATCGCTGCGGACAGATATAATTCACCCCTCCACTTT.

This clone was recorded only once. The chain employs TRBV9 and TRBJ2-2; TRBD2 aligns across 10 bases. J lost 0 bases, V lost 3 bases, and 8 bases had no gene match. The length of the CDR3 is 18 residues. The germline CDR1 and CDR2 sequences are SGDLS and YYNGEE. The CDR3 DNA is TGTGCCAGCAGCGCAGGACTAGCGGAACTAACGAACACCGGGGAGCTGTTTTTT. This encodes CASSAGLAELTNTGELFF.

The CDR3 DNA is TGCGCCAGCAGCTTGAGCGCATGGGGGGACTCCTACAATGAGCAGTTCTTC. Protein sequence: CASSLSAWGDSYNEQFF. The gene calls are TRBV5-1 and TRBJ2-1; the D gene is possibly TRBD2 (6 bases). Trimming pared 1 base from V and 0 bases from J, leaving 14 bases between. The CDR3 is made up of 17 amino acids. The germline V gene has CDR1 SGHRS and CDR2 YFSETQ.

This sequence joins TRBV5-1 and TRBJ2-5; 9 bases are shared with TRBD1. The germline V gene has CDR1 SGHRS and CDR2 YFSETQ. The CDR3 covers 14 residues. With V trimmed by 5 bases and J by 4 bases, 6 bases remained unmatched. The CDR3 coding sequence is TGCGCCAGCAGGACAGGGGGTCCGGGAGAGACCCAGTACTTC. It encodes CASRTGGPGETQYF.

The chain recombines TRBV3-1 (or the pseudogene TRBV3-2) with TRBJ1-1; weak D call: TRBD1 (5 bases). The CDR3 consists of 12 residues. V was shortened by 4 bases and J by 5 bases, with 8 bases between the two germline ends. Per the germline V gene, CDR1 is LGHDT and CDR2 is YNNKEL (reference sequence). The CDR3 nucleotides read TGTGCCAGCAGCCCCCGGGGGACTGAAGCTTTCTTT. Protein: CASSPRGTEAFF.

V usage is TRBV30 and J usage is TRBJ1-4, with a tentative D call TRBD1 (5 bases). Germline V gene lookup returns CDR1 GTSNPN and CDR2 SVGIG (reference sequence). Trimming removed 7 bases at V and 8 bases at J, with 17 bases between. This CDR3 is built from 13 residues. The CDR3 nucleotides are TGTGCCTTAATTTCGGGGGGAGCGGAAAAACTGTTTTTT. Translation: CALISGGAEKLFF.

This chain joins TRBV11-2 and TRBJ2-3, with D possibly being TRBD1 (5 bases). CDR3 length equals 12 residues. Trimming stripped 3 bases from V and 8 bases from J, with 9 bases between. Germline CDR1 and CDR2: SGHAT and FQNNGV. CDR3 sequence (DNA): TGTGCCAGCAGCTTCGTAAGGGGTACGCAGTATTTT. It encodes CASSFVRGTQYF.

Of note for this clone: Other DNA sequences within the sample encode an identical CDR3. The genes are TRBV7-6 and TRBJ2-5, with D possibly TRBD1 on 6 matching bases. The CDR3 contains 13 residues. The V gene's germline CDR1 is SGHVS and CDR2 FNYEAQ. V lost 8 bases to trimming and J lost 5 bases, with 15 bases between them. CDR3 in amino acids: CASGRGLGETQYF. In DNA form, the CDR3 reads TGTGCCAGCGGCAGGGGTCTCGGTGAGACCCAGTACTTC.

The chain links TRBV14 to TRBJ2-7; possibly TRBD1 for D (6 bases). Trimming took off 0 bases at V and 0 bases at J, with 15 bases between the two ends. CDR1 is SGHDN, CDR2 FVKESK, per germline. CDR3 size: 17 residues. CDR3: CASSQDSRQGYSYEQYF. DNA for the CDR3: TGTGCCAGCAGCCAAGACAGTCGGCAGGGGTACTCCTACGAGCAGTACTTC.

This chain joins TRBV28 and TRBJ1-5; the D gene is possibly TRBD1 (6 bases). The CDR3 covers 17 residues. V was pared by 4 bases and J by 0 bases, with 16 bases between. The germline V gene encodes CDR1 MDHEN and CDR2 SYDVKM. This chain's CDR3 is CASSSPTGVISNQPQHF. The DNA of the CDR3 is TGTGCCAGCAGTTCTCCGACAGGAGTTATTAGCAATCAGCCCCAGCATTTT.

The V call is TRBV5-4, the J call TRBJ1-2, with TRBD1 identical over 7 bases. Trimming took 6 bases from V and 4 from J; bases not matched to a gene: 9. The germline CDR1 and CDR2 sequences are SGHNT and YYREEE (reference sequence). The CDR3 has 14 amino acids. This chain's CDR3 is CASTLTGVAYGYTF. In nucleotides, the CDR3 is TGTGCCAGCACCCTTACAGGGGTTGCCTATGGCTACACCTTC.

This clone was recorded a few times. The chain employs TRBV5-1 and TRBJ2-7; D might be TRBD2 (6 bases). The CDR3 spans 14 residues. V dropped 4 bases and J dropped 7 bases, with 18 bases sitting between them. In germline, CDR1 is SGHRS, CDR2 YFSETQ. The DNA of the CDR3 is TGCGCCAGCAGCCCGCCGGACGGAGGGTCGGAGCAGTACTTC. This gives the protein CASSPPDGGSEQYF.

The chain joins TRBV7-9 to TRBJ2-5; D gene uncertain. There are 14 residues in the CDR3. Germline V gene data show CDR1 as SEHNR and CDR2 as FQNEAQ (reference sequence). The V gene lost 8 bases and the J gene lost 5 bases, with 18 bases spanning the gap. The CDR3 region is CASSRQISWETQYF. In DNA form, the CDR3 reads TGTGCCAGCTCCCGACAAATTTCGTGGGAGACCCAGTACTTC.

V usage is TRBV7-9 and J usage is TRBJ2-1, with TRBD2 identical over 10 bases. The trim removed 5 bases at V and 16 bases at J, leaving 14 bases unmatched. The CDR3 covers 14 residues. Per the germline V gene, CDR1 is SEHNR and CDR2 is FQNEAQ (reference sequence). For the CDR3, the DNA is TGTGCCAGCAGCCCCGACCTAGCGGGGGCTCGGTCTTTCTTC. Encoded protein: CASSPDLAGARSFF. The complete variable domain, with remaining parts taken from reference TRBV7-9 and TRBJ2-1, reads DTGVSQNPRHKITKRGQNVTFRCDPISEHNRLYWYRQTLGQGPEFLTYFQNEAQLEKSRLLSDRFSAERPKGSFSTLEIQRTEQGDSAMYLCASSPDLAGARSFFGPGTRLTVL.

The chain couples TRBV4-2 to TRBJ1-2, with 7 bases identical to TRBD1. The CDR3 sequence is 15 residues long. CDR1 and CDR2 (germline): LGHNA, YNFKEQ. The ends lost 1 base at V and 2 bases at J; junction bases unmatched: 4. The CDR3 loop is CASSQGTGENYGYTF. The CDR3 coding sequence is TGTGCCAGCAGCCAAGGGACAGGAGAGAACTATGGCTACACCTTC.

The rearrangement joins TRBV7-6 to TRBJ2-2; 9 bases line up with TRBD1. Per the germline V gene, CDR1 is SGHVS and CDR2 is FNYEAQ. The CDR3 is made up of 16 amino acids. V was clipped by 5 bases and J by 2 bases; unmatched bases: 6. CDR3 in amino acids: CASSHYRGRNTGELFF. The DNA of the CDR3 is TGTGCCAGCAGCCACTACAGGGGGCGAAACACCGGGGAGCTGTTTTTT.

This chain links TRBV2 with TRBJ1-4, with 7 bases that match TRBD1. Germline V gene lookup returns CDR1 SNHLY and CDR2 FYNNEI. V was pared by 3 bases and J by 6 bases, with 7 bases of the junction left unmatched. This CDR3 has 15 amino acids. CDR3 nucleotides: TGTGCCAGCAGTGAGTCGGGACAGAGACATGAAAAACTGTTTTTT. Translated: CASSESGQRHEKLFF.

J is TRBJ2-7 and V is TRBV5-1; 12 positions agree with TRBD1. Trimming took 4 bases from V and 5 from J; bases not matched to a gene: 10. Germline V gene data show CDR1 as SGHRS and CDR2 as YFSETQ. The CDR3 runs to 16 residues. CDR3 DNA: TGCGCCAGCAGCCCCACTGGGACAGGGGGCTGGGACGAGCAGTACTTC. Encoded protein: CASSPTGTGGWDEQYF. Variable domain in full (rest from reference TRBV5-1 and TRBJ2-7): KAGVTQTPRYLIKTRGQQVTLSCSPISGHRSVSWYQQTPGQGLQFLFEYFSETQRNKGNFPGRFSGRQFSNSRSEMNVSTLELGDSALYLCASSPTGTGGWDEQYFGPGTRLTVT.

On this clone itself: Other DNA sequences within the sample encode an identical CDR3. The V gene is TRBV24-1, the J gene TRBJ1-1, with D perhaps TRBD1 (6 bases). Deletions cut 4 bases from V and 8 bases from J, with 10 bases between. Germline CDR1 and CDR2: KGHDR and SFDVKD. CDR3 size: 12 residues. The CDR3 bases are TGTGCCACCAGTGACCCCGGGACAGAAGCTTTCTTT. It translates to CATSDPGTEAFF.

V usage is TRBV2 and J usage is TRBJ2-2, with D uncertain. Germline lookup yields CDR1 SNHLY and CDR2 FYNNEI. The V gene lost 4 bases and the J gene lost 2 bases, with 14 bases spanning the gap. The CDR3 runs to 16 residues. In DNA form, the CDR3 reads TGTGCCAGCAGTGGTTTTCCGAGCCACAACACCGGGGAGCTGTTTTTT. Translating gives CASSGFPSHNTGELFF.

V usage is TRBV5-1 and J usage is TRBJ2-1; 9 bases map to TRBD2. The CDR3 is 15 amino acids. With V trimmed by 1 base and J by 2 bases, 1 base remained unmatched. Germline V CDR1 and CDR2: SGHRS, YFSETQ. The CDR3 loop is CASSLPSGAYNEQFF. The CDR3 nucleotides are TGCGCCAGCAGCTTGCCTAGCGGGGCCTACAATGAGCAGTTCTTC.

The chain uses TRBV18 and TRBJ2-5, with D uncertain. This CDR3 has 13 residues. The V gene lost 1 base and the J gene lost 4 bases, with 7 bases spanning the gap. Germline values: CDR1 KGHSH, CDR2 LQKENI. CDR3 amino acids: CASSPRRLETQYF. Here the CDR3 DNA reads TGTGCCAGCTCACCACGGAGATTAGAGACCCAGTACTTC.

This rearrangement joins TRBV4-1 to TRBJ2-5; 10 nucleotides agree with TRBD2. The CDR3 spans 19 residues. V dropped 0 bases and J dropped 1; count of bases not matched to a gene: 11. CDR1 MGHRA and CDR2 YSYEKL come from the germline V gene. The CDR3 bases are TGCGCCAGCAGCCAAGATCGTCAGACTAGCGGGTCTCTCCAAGAGACCCAGTACTTC. Translated, it gives CASSQDRQTSGSLQETQYF.

This clone has just one count. The rearrangement uses TRBV5-1 and TRBJ1-2; 9 nucleotides match TRBD1. Looked up from germline, CDR1 is SGHRS and CDR2 is YFSETQ. The V and J ends lost 3 bases and 7 bases, in that order; junction bases with no gene match: 10. This CDR3 region has 15 residues. The CDR3 nucleotides are TGCGCCAGCAGCTCTCTCGCCGGGACAGGGCCTGGCTACACCTTC. This sequence encodes CASSSLAGTGPGYTF.

CDR3 bases: TGCGCCAGCAGCTTACAGGGGGAAACTGGAAACACCATATATTTT. This encodes CASSLQGETGNTIYF. The chain has TRBV5-1 and TRBJ1-3, with TRBD1 matching 8 bases. The CDR3 sequence is 15 residues long. Germline CDR1 reads SGHRS; CDR2 reads YFSETQ. V lost 2 bases and J lost 2; bases outside the gene matches: 3.

The chain carries TRBV15 and TRBJ1-1; the match to TRBD1 covers 7 bases. Trimming removed 3 bases from V and 0 bases from J; junction bases left unmatched: 10. Germline-derived CDR1 and CDR2 are LNHNV and YYDKDF (reference sequence). The CDR3 contains 17 residues. CDR3 protein: CATSSPPSGQVNTEAFF. The CDR3 nucleotides are TGTGCCACCAGCAGTCCCCCTTCTGGACAGGTGAACACTGAAGCTTTCTTT.